The 8 T cell receptor beta chains in this list originate from one sample, sequenced in a study of blood T cell repertoires in COVID-19. The protocol was immunoSEQ multiplex PCR, while the TCRdb copy is restricted to in-frame clones and leaves out a portion. The sample lists 200,000 to 250,000 clones, roughly 90% seen once, with around 6.5% in the top ten. Sequencing was carried out using peripheral blood. The receptor source for this set is a man aged 55 to 69 who had recovered from COVID-19.

This chain joins TRBV4-3 and TRBJ2-7; perhaps TRBD2 as D (7 bases). The CDR3 totals 16 residues. Germline V gene lookup returns CDR1 LGHNA and CDR2 YSLEER. Trimming took 1 base from V and 6 from J, leaving 19 bases between them. The DNA for the CDR3 is TGCGCCAGCAGCCAAGCTGCACGGGCAGGGGAGGGCGAGCAGTACTTC. Translation gives CASSQAARAGEGEQYF.

The chain is built from TRBV5-1 and TRBJ1-3, with D possibly TRBD1 on 6 matching bases. Between the trimmed V and J ends, which lost 3 bases and 0 bases, there was a span of 13 bases. Germline CDR1 reads SGHRS; CDR2 reads YFSETQ. The CDR3 extends over 16 amino acids. The CDR3 region is CASSSSGDRSGNTIYF. The CDR3 DNA reads TGCGCCAGCAGCTCGTCAGGGGACCGCTCTGGAAACACCATATATTTT.

V and J are TRBV4-1 and TRBJ2-2, with D possibly matching TRBD2 (5 bases). The CDR3 runs 15 residues. Per germline, CDR1 MGHRA and CDR2 YSYEKL. Between the trimmed V and J ends, which lost 0 bases and 4 bases, there was a span of 9 bases. CDR3: CASSQERAGTGELFF. The CDR3 DNA reads as TGCGCCAGCAGCCAAGAGCGCGCGGGCACCGGGGAGCTGTTTTTT.

The J gene is TRBJ2-4, the V gene TRBV3-1 (or the pseudogene TRBV3-2); D gene unclear. Per germline, CDR1 LGHDT and CDR2 YNNKEL (reference sequence). Trimming took 1 base from V and 7 from J, leaving 14 bases between them. This CDR3 spans 15 amino acids. The CDR3 here is CASSQGVPTGNIQYF. Written as DNA, the CDR3 is TGTGCCAGCAGCCAAGGAGTGCCTACCGGGAACATTCAGTACTTC.

This clone came up a few times. The V and J genes are TRBV3-1 (or the pseudogene TRBV3-2) and TRBJ2-7; 9 nucleotides match TRBD2. The V gene's germline CDR1 is LGHDT and CDR2 YNNKEL (reference sequence). The CDR3 runs 17 residues. V lost 3 bases and J lost 4; bases outside the gene matches: 13. The CDR3 sequence: CASSHHQGGAGGYEQYF. CDR3 nucleotides: TGTGCCAGCAGCCACCACCAAGGGGGTGCGGGAGGGTACGAGCAGTACTTC.

The chain uses TRBV12-3 or TRBV12-4 and TRBJ1-2; possible D gene TRBD1, 5 bases. V was clipped by 6 bases and J by 4 bases, with 12 bases between them. The CDR3 is 13 amino acids. The CDR3 sequence is CASSPDITYGYTF. In DNA form, the CDR3 reads TGTGCCAGCAGCCCGGACATTACCTATGGCTACACCTTC.

This clone has a handful of counts. The V gene is TRBV6-1, the J gene TRBJ1-2; 9 bases agree with TRBD1. The CDR3 has 14 residues. Trimming removed 1 base from V and 6 bases from J; junction bases left unmatched: 3. Germline V lookup: CDR1 MNHNS, CDR2 SASEGT. DNA for the CDR3: TGTGCCAGCAGTGAAGTCTACAGGGGGCATGGCTACACCTTC. As protein: CASSEVYRGHGYTF.

The CDR3 protein is CASRPSHRGGYEQYF. The CDR3 DNA reads TGCGCCAGCAGACCCTCCCACAGGGGCGGCTACGAGCAGTACTTC. The chain links TRBV5-1 to TRBJ2-7; 7 positions agree with TRBD1. Germline V gene lookup returns CDR1 SGHRS and CDR2 YFSETQ. Unmatched junction bases numbered 11, after V lost 5 bases and J lost 3 bases. The CDR3 extends over 15 amino acids.